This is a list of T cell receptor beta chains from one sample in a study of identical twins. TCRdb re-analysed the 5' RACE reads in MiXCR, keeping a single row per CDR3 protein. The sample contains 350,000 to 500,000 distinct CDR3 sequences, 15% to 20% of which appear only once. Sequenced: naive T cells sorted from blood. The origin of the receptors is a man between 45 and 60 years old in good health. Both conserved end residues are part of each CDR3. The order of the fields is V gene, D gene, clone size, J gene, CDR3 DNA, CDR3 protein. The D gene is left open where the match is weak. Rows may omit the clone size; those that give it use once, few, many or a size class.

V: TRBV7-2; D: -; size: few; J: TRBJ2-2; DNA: TGTGCCAGCAGCTTAGGGTACTCCTACACCGGGGAGCTGTTTTTT; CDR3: CASSLGYSYTGELFF
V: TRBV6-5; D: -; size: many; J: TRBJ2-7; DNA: TGTGCCAGCAGTTACTCTTTCGGTACAGCCTCCTACGAGCAGTACTTC; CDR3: CASSYSFGTASYEQYF
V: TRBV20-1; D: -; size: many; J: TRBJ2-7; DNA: TGCAGTGCTAAGACCCCGGGGAGCTCCTACGAGCAGTACTTC; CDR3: CSAKTPGSSYEQYF
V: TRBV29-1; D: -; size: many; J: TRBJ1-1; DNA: TGCAGCGTTGAAGGGGGGCAGGGTACTGAAGCTTTCTTT; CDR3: CSVEGGQGTEAFF
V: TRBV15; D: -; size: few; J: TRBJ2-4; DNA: TGTGCCACCAGCAGGGGAATGGGGGCCAAAAACATTCAGTACTTC; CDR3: CATSRGMGAKNIQYF
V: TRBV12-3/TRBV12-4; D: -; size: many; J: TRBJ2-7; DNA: TGTGCCAGCAGTTCCGCGGCGGGGTTGGGCTACGAGCAGTACTTC; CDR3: CASSSAAGLGYEQYF
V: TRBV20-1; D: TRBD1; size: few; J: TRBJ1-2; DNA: TGCAGTGCTAGAGACCCGGGACAGGGGATATCGGGCTACACCTTC; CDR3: CSARDPGQGISGYTF
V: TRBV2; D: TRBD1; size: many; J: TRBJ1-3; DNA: TGTGCCAGCAGTCGCCGGGACAGCTCTGGAAACACCATATATTTT; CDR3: CASSRRDSSGNTIYF
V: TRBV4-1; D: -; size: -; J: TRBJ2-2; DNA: TGCGCCAGCAGCCAACAGAGGGTAGGGGGCGGGGAGCTGTTTTTT; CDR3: CASSQQRVGGGELFF
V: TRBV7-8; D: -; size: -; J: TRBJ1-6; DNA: TGTGCCAGCACCCTCCGAGGGGGGTTAAATTCACCCCTCCACTTT; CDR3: CASTLRGGLNSPLHF
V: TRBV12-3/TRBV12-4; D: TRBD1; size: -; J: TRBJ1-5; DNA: TGTGCCAGCAGTTCGTCGACAGGGTTAAGCAATCAGCCCCAGCATTTT; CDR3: CASSSSTGLSNQPQHF
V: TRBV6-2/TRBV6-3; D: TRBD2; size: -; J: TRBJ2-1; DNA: TGTGCCAGCAGCTCAGATGCCACTAGCGGGGGGGCGTCGCAGTTCTTC; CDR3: CASSSDATSGGASQFF
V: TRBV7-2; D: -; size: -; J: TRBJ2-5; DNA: TGTGCCAGCAGCTTAGCGCCCCTGGGATCCCTCGCGCAGACCCAGTACTTC; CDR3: CASSLAPLGSLAQTQYF
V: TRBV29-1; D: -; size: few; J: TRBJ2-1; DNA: TGCAGCGTTGAAGGAGGGCGGGGAAGCTCCTACAATGAGCAGTTCTTC; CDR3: CSVEGGRGSSYNEQFF
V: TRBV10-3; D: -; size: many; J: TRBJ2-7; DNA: TGTGCCATACGGGACTCATACTCCTACGAGCAGTACTTC; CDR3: CAIRDSYSYEQYF
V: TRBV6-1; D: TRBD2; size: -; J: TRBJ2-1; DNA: TGTGCCAGCAGCCGTACTAGCGGTAGTTTCCATGAGCAGTTCTTC; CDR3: CASSRTSGSFHEQFF
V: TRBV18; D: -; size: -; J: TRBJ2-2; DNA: TGTGCCAGCTCACATACGAAATACACCGGGGAGCTGTTTTTT; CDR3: CASSHTKYTGELFF
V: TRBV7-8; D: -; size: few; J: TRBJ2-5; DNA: TGTGCCAGCAGCTACCGCACGGCACTCAGGGAGACCCAGTACTTC; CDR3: CASSYRTALRETQYF